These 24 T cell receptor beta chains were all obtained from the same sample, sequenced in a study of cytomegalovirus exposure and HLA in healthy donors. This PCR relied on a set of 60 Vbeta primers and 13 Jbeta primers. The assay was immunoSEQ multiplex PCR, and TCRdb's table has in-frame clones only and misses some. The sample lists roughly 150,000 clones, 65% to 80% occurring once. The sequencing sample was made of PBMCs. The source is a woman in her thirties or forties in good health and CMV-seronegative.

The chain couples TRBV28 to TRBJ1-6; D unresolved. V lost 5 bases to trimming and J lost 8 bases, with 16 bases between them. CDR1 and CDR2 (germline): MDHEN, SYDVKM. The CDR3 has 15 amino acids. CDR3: CASSPPGLPDSPLHF. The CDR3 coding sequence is TGTGCCAGCAGTCCCCCCGGACTCCCAGATTCACCCCTCCACTTT.

The CDR3 DNA sequence: TGTGCCTGGAGTCGCCAGGGGTATCAGCCCCAGCATTTT. It is translated as CAWSRQGYQPQHF. The chain employs TRBV30 and TRBJ1-5; possible D gene TRBD1, 6 bases. Between the trimmed V and J ends, which lost 2 bases and 5 bases, there was a span of 10 bases. CDR3 length: 13 residues. CDR1 GTSNPN and CDR2 SVGIG come from the germline V gene (reference sequence).

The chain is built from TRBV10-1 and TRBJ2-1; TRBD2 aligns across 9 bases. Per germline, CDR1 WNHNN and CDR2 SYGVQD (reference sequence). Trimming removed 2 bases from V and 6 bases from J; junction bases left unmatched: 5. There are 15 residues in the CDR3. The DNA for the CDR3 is TGCGCCAGCAGTGAGAGCGGGGGGATCCTCAATGAGCAGTTCTTC. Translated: CASSESGGILNEQFF.

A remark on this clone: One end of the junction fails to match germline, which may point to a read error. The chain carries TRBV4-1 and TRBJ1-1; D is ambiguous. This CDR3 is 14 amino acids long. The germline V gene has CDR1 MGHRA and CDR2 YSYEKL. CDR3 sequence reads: CASSQEAPGTEAFF. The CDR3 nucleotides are TGTGCCAGCAGCCAAGAGGCTCCAGGCACTGAAGCTTTCTTT.

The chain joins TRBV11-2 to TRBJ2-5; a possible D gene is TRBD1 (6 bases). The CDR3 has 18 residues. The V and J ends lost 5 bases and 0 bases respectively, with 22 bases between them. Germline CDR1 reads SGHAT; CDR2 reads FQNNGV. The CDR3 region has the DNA TGTGCCAGCAGCGCGAAACACGGGACATTCGGATACCAAGAGACCCAGTACTTC. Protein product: CASSAKHGTFGYQETQYF.

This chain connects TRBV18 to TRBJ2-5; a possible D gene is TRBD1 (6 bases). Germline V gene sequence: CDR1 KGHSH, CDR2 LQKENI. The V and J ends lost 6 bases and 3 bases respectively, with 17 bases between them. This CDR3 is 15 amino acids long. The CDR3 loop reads CASSPTGPPKETQYF. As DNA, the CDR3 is TGTGCCAGCTCGCCGACAGGACCCCCCAAAGAGACCCAGTACTTC. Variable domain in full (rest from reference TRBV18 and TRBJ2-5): NAGVMQNPRHLVRRRGQEARLRCSPMKGHSHVYWYRQLPEEGLKFMVYLQKENIIDESGMPKERFSAEFPKEGPSILRIQQVVRGDSAAYFCASSPTGPPKETQYFGPGTRLLVL.

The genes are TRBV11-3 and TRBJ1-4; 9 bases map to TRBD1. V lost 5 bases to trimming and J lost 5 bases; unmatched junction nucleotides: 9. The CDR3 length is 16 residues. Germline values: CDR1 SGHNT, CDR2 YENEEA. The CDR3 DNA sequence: TGTGCCAGCAGCCCGGGGTGGGACAGGGACAATGAAAAACTGTTTTTT. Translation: CASSPGWDRDNEKLFF.

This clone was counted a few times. The CDR3 is CASSPTGARSYEQYF. The CDR3 nucleotides are TGTGCCAGTAGCCCGACAGGGGCGCGGTCCTACGAGCAGTACTTC. The genes are TRBV19 and TRBJ2-7; 8 bases match TRBD1. The trim removed 6 bases at V and 1 base at J, leaving 8 bases unmatched. Germline CDR1 LNHDA, CDR2 SQIVND (reference sequence). The CDR3 runs 15 residues. Full variable domain (remainder filled in from reference TRBV19 and TRBJ2-7): DGGITQSPKYLFRKEGQNVTLSCEQNLNHDAMYWYRQDPGQGLRLIYYSQIVNDFQKGDIAEGYSVSREKKESFPLTVTSAQKNPTAFYLCASSPTGARSYEQYFGPGTRLTVT.

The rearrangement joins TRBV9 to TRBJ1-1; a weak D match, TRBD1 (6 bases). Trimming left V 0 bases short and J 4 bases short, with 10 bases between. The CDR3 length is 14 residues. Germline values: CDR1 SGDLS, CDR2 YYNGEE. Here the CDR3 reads CASSVAGQRTEAFF. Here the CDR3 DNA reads TGTGCCAGCAGCGTAGCGGGACAACGCACTGAAGCTTTCTTT. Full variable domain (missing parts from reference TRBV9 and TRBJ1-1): DSGVTQTPKHLITATGQRVTLRCSPRSGDLSVYWYQQSLDQGLQFLIQYYNGEERAKGNILERFSAQQFPDLHSELNLSSLELGDSALYFCASSVAGQRTEAFFGQGTRLTVV.

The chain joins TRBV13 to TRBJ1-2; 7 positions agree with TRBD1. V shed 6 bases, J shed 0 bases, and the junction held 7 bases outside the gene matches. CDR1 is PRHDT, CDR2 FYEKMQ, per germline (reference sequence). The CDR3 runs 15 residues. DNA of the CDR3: TGTGCCAGCAGGATAGGAGGGGGCTCTAACTATGGCTACACCTTC. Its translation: CASRIGGGSNYGYTF.

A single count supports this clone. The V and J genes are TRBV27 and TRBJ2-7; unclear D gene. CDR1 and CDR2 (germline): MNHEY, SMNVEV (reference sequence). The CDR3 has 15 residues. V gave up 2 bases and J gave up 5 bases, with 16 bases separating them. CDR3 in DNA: TGTGCCAGCAGTTTAAGACTGCTGAATGTGAACGAGCAGTACTTC. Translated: CASSLRLLNVNEQYF.

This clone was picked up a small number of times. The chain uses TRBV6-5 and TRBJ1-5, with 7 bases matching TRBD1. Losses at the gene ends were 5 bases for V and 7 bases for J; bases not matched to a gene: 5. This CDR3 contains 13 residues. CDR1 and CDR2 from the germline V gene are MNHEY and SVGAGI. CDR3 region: CASSGYRGQPQHF. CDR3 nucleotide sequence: TGTGCCAGCAGTGGTTACAGGGGCCAGCCCCAGCATTTT.

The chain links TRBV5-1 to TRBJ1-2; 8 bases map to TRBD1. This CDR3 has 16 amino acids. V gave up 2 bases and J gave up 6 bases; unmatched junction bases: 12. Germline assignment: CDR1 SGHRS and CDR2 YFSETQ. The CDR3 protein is CASSLGVYTGGDGYTF. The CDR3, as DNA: TGCGCCAGCAGCTTAGGGGTATATACAGGGGGTGATGGCTACACCTTC.

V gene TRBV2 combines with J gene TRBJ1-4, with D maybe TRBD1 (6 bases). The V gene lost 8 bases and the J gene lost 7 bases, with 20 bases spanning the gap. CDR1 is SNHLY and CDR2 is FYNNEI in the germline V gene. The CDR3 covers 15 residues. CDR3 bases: TGTGCCAGCCGGAGAAACGGGGGGCAGAGTGAAAAACTGTTTTTT. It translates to CASRRNGGQSEKLFF.

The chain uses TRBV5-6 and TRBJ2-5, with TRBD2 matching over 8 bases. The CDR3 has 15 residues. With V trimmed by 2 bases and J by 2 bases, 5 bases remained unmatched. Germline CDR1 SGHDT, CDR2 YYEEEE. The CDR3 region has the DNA TGTGCCAGCAGCTTCAGAACTAGCGGACAAGAGACCCAGTACTTC. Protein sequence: CASSFRTSGQETQYF.

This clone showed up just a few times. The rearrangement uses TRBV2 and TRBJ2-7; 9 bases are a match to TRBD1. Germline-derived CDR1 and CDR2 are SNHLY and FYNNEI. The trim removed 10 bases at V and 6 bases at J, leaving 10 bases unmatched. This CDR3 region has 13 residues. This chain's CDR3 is CATIGGTGREQYF. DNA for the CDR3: TGTGCCACTATTGGTGGGACAGGGCGCGAGCAGTACTTC.

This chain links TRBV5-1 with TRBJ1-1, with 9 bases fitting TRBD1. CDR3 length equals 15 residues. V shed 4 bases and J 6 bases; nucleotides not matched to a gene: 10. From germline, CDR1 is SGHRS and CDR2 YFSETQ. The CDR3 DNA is TGCGCCAGCAGCATCAAACAGGGGGCAGGCGCTGAAGCTTTCTTT. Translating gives CASSIKQGAGAEAFF. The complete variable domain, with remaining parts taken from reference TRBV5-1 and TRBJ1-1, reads KAGVTQTPRYLIKTRGQQVTLSCSPISGHRSVSWYQQTPGQGLQFLFEYFSETQRNKGNFPGRFSGRQFSNSRSEMNVSTLELGDSALYLCASSIKQGAGAEAFFGQGTRLTVV.

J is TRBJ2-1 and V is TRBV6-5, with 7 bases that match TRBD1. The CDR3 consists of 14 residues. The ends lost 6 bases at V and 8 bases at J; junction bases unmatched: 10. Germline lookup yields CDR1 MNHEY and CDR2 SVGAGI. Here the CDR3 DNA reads TGTGCCAGCAGATCTACGACAGGGTTTGATGAGCAGTTCTTC. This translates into CASRSTTGFDEQFF.

This CDR3 reads CSVGDRGHGNTIYF. CDR3 nucleotide sequence: TGCAGCGTTGGGGACAGGGGGCATGGAAACACCATATATTTT. The chain joins TRBV29-1 to TRBJ1-3; 12 bases align to TRBD1. Per germline, CDR1 SQVTM and CDR2 ANQGSEA. This CDR3 is 14 amino acids long. Trimming removed 4 bases from V and 3 bases from J; junction bases left unmatched: 1.

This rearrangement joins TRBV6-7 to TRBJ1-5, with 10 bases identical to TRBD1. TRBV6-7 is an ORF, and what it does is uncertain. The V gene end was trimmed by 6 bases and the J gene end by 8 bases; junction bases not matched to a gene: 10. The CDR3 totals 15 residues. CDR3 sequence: CASSGGGTGVEPQHF. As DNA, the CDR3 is TGTGCCAGCAGCGGGGGGGGGACAGGGGTAGAGCCCCAGCATTTT.

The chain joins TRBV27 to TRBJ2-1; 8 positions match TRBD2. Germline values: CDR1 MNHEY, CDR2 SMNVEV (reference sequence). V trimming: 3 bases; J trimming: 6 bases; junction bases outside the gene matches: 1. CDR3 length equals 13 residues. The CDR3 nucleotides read TGTGCCAGCAGTTTGCGGGAGGTCAATGAGCAGTTCTTC. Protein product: CASSLREVNEQFF.

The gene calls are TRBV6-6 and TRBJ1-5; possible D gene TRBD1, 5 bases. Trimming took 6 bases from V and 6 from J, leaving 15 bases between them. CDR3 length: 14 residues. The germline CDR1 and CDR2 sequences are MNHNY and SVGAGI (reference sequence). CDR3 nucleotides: TGTGCCAGCAGCCCGGGGCAGCGGGCTCAGCCCCAGCATTTT. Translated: CASSPGQRAQPQHF.

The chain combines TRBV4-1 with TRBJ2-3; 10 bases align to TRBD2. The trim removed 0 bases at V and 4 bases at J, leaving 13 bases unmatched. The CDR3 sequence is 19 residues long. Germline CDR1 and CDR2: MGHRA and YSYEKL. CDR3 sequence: CASSQEPSGGHAGPDTQYF. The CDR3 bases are TGCGCCAGCAGCCAAGAACCTAGCGGGGGCCACGCCGGGCCAGATACGCAGTATTTT.

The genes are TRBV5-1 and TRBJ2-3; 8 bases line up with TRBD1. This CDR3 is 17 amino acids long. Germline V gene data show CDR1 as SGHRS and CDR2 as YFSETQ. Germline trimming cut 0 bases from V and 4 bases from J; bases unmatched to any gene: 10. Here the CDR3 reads CASSLAKGQGFADTQYF. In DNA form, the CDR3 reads TGCGCCAGCAGCTTGGCCAAAGGACAGGGTTTTGCAGATACGCAGTATTTT.